This TCR beta chain was observed in a study of cytomegalovirus exposure and HLA in healthy donors. Study results and limitations: Apart from CMV serostatus, no immune exposure information was available. One variant, a missense change in DCLRE1C, was linked in a later analysis to TCR beta V- and J-gene trimming. HLA allele associations emerged for 17,000 or so TCR beta sequences in a later analysis, at 0.05 false discovery rate.

Primers included in the PCR were 60 Vbeta and 13 Jbeta primers. How the authors handled the data: The authors later counted about 80 million unique TCR beta chains, about 11 million of them shared. Assay: immunoSEQ multiplex PCR; the TCRdb copy retains only in-frame clones and omits some. V and J calls and clone size are copied from that table; D and trimming were computed from the DNA. The profile covers about 89,000 clones, with around 84% appearing a single time and 7.4% taken by the ten largest. Regarding this clone: The antigen remains undetermined.

From germline, CDR1 is MDHEN and CDR2 SYDVKM. Trimming removed 3 bases at V and 9 bases at J, with 12 bases between. This CDR3 is built from 13 residues. The gene calls are TRBV28 and TRBJ2-4; maybe TRBD1 (6 bases). The sequenced material came from PBMCs. This TCR derives from a man aged 35 to 55 in good health and CMV-seropositive. The CDR3 DNA follows: TGTGCCAGCAGTTTGTTGGGGGCCGGCATTCAGTACTTC. Translated, it gives CASSLLGAGIQYF.